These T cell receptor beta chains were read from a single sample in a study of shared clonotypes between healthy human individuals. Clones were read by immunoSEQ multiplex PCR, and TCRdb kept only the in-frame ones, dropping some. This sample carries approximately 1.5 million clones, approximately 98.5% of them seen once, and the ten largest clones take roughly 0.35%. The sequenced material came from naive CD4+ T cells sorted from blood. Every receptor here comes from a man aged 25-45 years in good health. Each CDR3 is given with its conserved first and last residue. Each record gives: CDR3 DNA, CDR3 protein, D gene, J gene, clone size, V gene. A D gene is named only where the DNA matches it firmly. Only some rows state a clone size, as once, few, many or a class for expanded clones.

DNA: TGTGCCAGCAGCCGAACGGTCTCTAGCGAGGGTGAGCAGTTCTTC; CDR3: CASSRTVSSEGEQFF; D: .; J: TRBJ2-1; size: .; V: TRBV7-8
DNA: TGTGCCACCAAAAGACGGGGGGGCTACGAGCAGTACTTC; CDR3: CATKRRGGYEQYF; D: TRBD2; J: TRBJ2-7; size: .; V: TRBV6-1
DNA: TGTGCCAGCAGCCCCGACAGTCGGAGCCGCGCAGATACGCAGTATTTT; CDR3: CASSPDSRSRADTQYF; D: .; J: TRBJ2-3; size: .; V: TRBV9
DNA: TGCGCCAGCAGCCGACAGGGGGCTGAAGCTTTCTTT; CDR3: CASSRQGAEAFF; D: TRBD1; J: TRBJ1-1; size: .; V: TRBV5-1
DNA: TGCAGCGTTGTTGGACAGTCACAAGAGACCCAGTACTTC; CDR3: CSVVGQSQETQYF; D: .; J: TRBJ2-5; size: .; V: TRBV29-1
DNA: TGTGCCAGCAGCCCCTTCGGGTTTCGGGAGCAGTTCTTC; CDR3: CASSPFGFREQFF; D: .; J: TRBJ2-1; size: .; V: TRBV7-8
DNA: TGTGCCAGCAGCTCCGGGGGTGTAGGGGGCGAGCAGTACTTC; CDR3: CASSSGGVGGEQYF; D: .; J: TRBJ2-7; size: .; V: TRBV11-3
DNA: TGCAGTGCTATCCCGGGCGATACGCAGTATTTT; CDR3: CSAIPGDTQYF; D: .; J: TRBJ2-3; size: .; V: TRBV20-1
DNA: TGTGCCAGCATCCTCGGCGGAGCCGGTGGAAACACCATATATTTT; CDR3: CASILGGAGGNTIYF; D: .; J: TRBJ1-3; size: .; V: TRBV28
DNA: TGTGCTAGTGGTTTGGGGACAGTCTCCTACGAGCAGTACTTC; CDR3: CASGLGTVSYEQYF; D: .; J: TRBJ2-7; size: .; V: TRBV12-5
DNA: TGTGCCAGCAGCCATATAGCGGGAGGACGCGAGCAGTACTTC; CDR3: CASSHIAGGREQYF; D: TRBD2; J: TRBJ2-7; size: once; V: TRBV11-2
DNA: TGTGCCAGCATACGTGGGACAGGGGAAGATGGCTACACCTTC; CDR3: CASIRGTGEDGYTF; D: TRBD1; J: TRBJ1-2; size: .; V: TRBV6-5
DNA: TGTGCCAGCAGTACCGAAGAATTAGCCAAAAACATTCAGTACTTC; CDR3: CASSTEELAKNIQYF; D: .; J: TRBJ2-4; size: .; V: TRBV7-9
DNA: TGTGCCAGTAGTATTCGGGCGGCTCCTGAAAAACTGTTTTTT; CDR3: CASSIRAAPEKLFF; D: .; J: TRBJ1-4; size: .; V: TRBV19
DNA: TGTGCCAGCAGCTTACCGCCAGCGGGTGTCAATGAGCAGTTCTTC; CDR3: CASSLPPAGVNEQFF; D: .; J: TRBJ2-1; size: many; V: TRBV11-3
DNA: TGTGCCAGCAGGGACACGGGACAGGGGGTGGCTGAAGCTTTCTTT; CDR3: CASRDTGQGVAEAFF; D: TRBD1; J: TRBJ1-1; size: .; V: TRBV6-5
DNA: TGTGCCAGCAGCTTAGCAGGAGCTGTTGGAGTAATTGAGCAGTACTTC; CDR3: CASSLAGAVGVIEQYF; D: .; J: TRBJ2-7; size: .; V: TRBV7-9
DNA: TGTGCCAGCAGCTTAGGAACCGCCCTGCCTAGCGGGAGGAGAGGGGGTGAGCAGTTCTTC; CDR3: CASSLGTALPSGRRGGEQFF; D: TRBD2; J: TRBJ2-1; size: .; V: TRBV7-8
DNA: TGTGCCAGTAGTAAAGGATCGTCTTACGAGCAGTACTTC; CDR3: CASSKGSSYEQYF; D: .; J: TRBJ2-7; size: .; V: TRBV19
DNA: TGTGCCAGCTCACCACAGGGAGAGATGATCCTCGGCTATGGCTACACCTTC; CDR3: CASSPQGEMILGYGYTF; D: .; J: TRBJ1-2; size: once; V: TRBV18
DNA: TGTGCCAGCAGGGGGACGGCGAGCTCTGGAAACACCATATATTTT; CDR3: CASRGTASSGNTIYF; D: .; J: TRBJ1-3; size: .; V: TRBV27
DNA: TGCGCCAGCAGCCATCATTACAATGAGCAGTTCTTC; CDR3: CASSHHYNEQFF; D: .; J: TRBJ2-1; size: .; V: TRBV4-1
DNA: TGTGCCAGCAGCTTGGTTCCAGGGGGCTCCTACGAGCAGTACTTC; CDR3: CASSLVPGGSYEQYF; D: TRBD1; J: TRBJ2-7; size: .; V: TRBV5-5
DNA: TGTGCCAGCAGTCCACAGGGGTTCTATGGCTACACCTTC; CDR3: CASSPQGFYGYTF; D: TRBD1; J: TRBJ1-2; size: .; V: TRBV27
DNA: TGTGCCAGCAGTTACTCGATGGCAGGGAACACTGAAGCTTTCTTT; CDR3: CASSYSMAGNTEAFF; D: .; J: TRBJ1-1; size: .; V: TRBV6-5
DNA: TGCGCCAGCAGCTTGGTCGGCTCCTTCCAAGAGACCCAGTACTTC; CDR3: CASSLVGSFQETQYF; D: .; J: TRBJ2-5; size: .; V: TRBV5-1
DNA: TGTGCCAGCAGCACGGGACCATACAATGAGCAGTTCTTC; CDR3: CASSTGPYNEQFF; D: .; J: TRBJ2-1; size: .; V: TRBV7-2
DNA: TGTGCCAGCAGCTTACTTGTGGGAGGCTACAATGAGCAGTTCTTC; CDR3: CASSLLVGGYNEQFF; D: .; J: TRBJ2-1; size: .; V: TRBV11-2
DNA: TGTGCCAGCAGCTTAGCGCATAAGGGATCCAGCTCCTACAATGAGCAGTTCTTC; CDR3: CASSLAHKGSSSYNEQFF; D: .; J: TRBJ2-1; size: .; V: TRBV11-1
DNA: TGTGCCAGCAGTAAGAGCGGGAAGACCCAAGAGACCCAGTACTTC; CDR3: CASSKSGKTQETQYF; D: TRBD2; J: TRBJ2-5; size: .; V: TRBV28
DNA: TGCGCCAGCAGCTTGGGTCCTAGCGGGTTCAACAATGAGCAGTTCTTC; CDR3: CASSLGPSGFNNEQFF; D: TRBD2; J: TRBJ2-1; size: .; V: TRBV5-1
DNA: TGTGCCAGCAGCTTGCCCCGGACAGAGGTAACAGATACGCAGTATTTT; CDR3: CASSLPRTEVTDTQYF; D: .; J: TRBJ2-3; size: .; V: TRBV7-9
DNA: TGCAGCGTTGGTAATGAAAAACTGTTTTTT; CDR3: CSVGNEKLFF; D: .; J: TRBJ1-4; size: .; V: TRBV29-1
DNA: TGCGCCAGCAGCCAAGAAGGGGGCTCTGGGGCCAACGTCCTGACTTTC; CDR3: CASSQEGGSGANVLTF; D: .; J: TRBJ2-6; size: .; V: TRBV4-1
DNA: TGTGCCAGCTCAGTACTAGCGGGACAAGAGACCCAGTACTTC; CDR3: CASSVLAGQETQYF; D: TRBD2; J: TRBJ2-5; size: .; V: TRBV18
DNA: TGTGCCAGCAGCCAAGTGAGACTTTTGGCTAGCGGGGGCTACAATGAGCAGTTCTTC; CDR3: CASSQVRLLASGGYNEQFF; D: TRBD2; J: TRBJ2-1; size: .; V: TRBV14
DNA: TGCGCCAGCAGCCGGGAGCCCTTTACAGGATGGCCTCCTGAAGCTTTCTTT; CDR3: CASSREPFTGWPPEAFF; D: .; J: TRBJ1-1; size: .; V: TRBV5-1
DNA: TGTGCCAGCAGCTTAACAGGGGCTGGAAACACCATATATTTT; CDR3: CASSLTGAGNTIYF; D: TRBD1; J: TRBJ1-3; size: .; V: TRBV7-2